This note documents a single TCR beta chain sequence. Amplification used 60 Vbeta primers and 13 Jbeta primers. Measured with immunoSEQ multiplex PCR; TCRdb has only the in-frame clones, and not every one. Among tens of thousands of clones listed, around 67% were seen once. The CDR3 loop spans 13 amino acids. Germline lookup yields CDR1 SNHLY and CDR2 FYNNEI. The V and J ends lost 7 bases and 1 base respectively, with 10 bases between them. The entry originates in a study of cytomegalovirus exposure and HLA in healthy donors. V is TRBV2 and J is TRBJ1-2, with a possible D match to TRBD1 (5 bases). The sequencing sample was made of PBMCs. The source is a human donor in good health. The CDR3 reads CASKTVDNYGYTF. As DNA, the CDR3 is TGTGCCAGCAAGACAGTCGATAACTATGGCTACACCTTC.